This TCR beta chain was recorded in a study of blood T cell repertoires in COVID-19. From germline, CDR1 is KGHDR and CDR2 SFDVKD. The junction had 10 bases not matched to a gene; V was cut back by 3 bases and J by 5 bases. The CDR3 length is 17 residues. The protocol was immunoSEQ multiplex PCR, while the TCRdb copy is restricted to in-frame clones and leaves out a portion. In the table there are about 180,000 clones, about 85% of which are singletons. The source of this sequence is a man at least 80 years old with COVID-19, enrolled during active disease. Sequencing used peripheral blood. The V and J genes are TRBV24-1 and TRBJ2-1; TRBD1 agrees at 9 bases. CDR3 in amino acids: CATSDPGRDRVNNEQFF. CDR3 sequence (DNA): TGTGCCACCAGTGATCCCGGACGGGACAGGGTAAACAATGAGCAGTTCTTC.